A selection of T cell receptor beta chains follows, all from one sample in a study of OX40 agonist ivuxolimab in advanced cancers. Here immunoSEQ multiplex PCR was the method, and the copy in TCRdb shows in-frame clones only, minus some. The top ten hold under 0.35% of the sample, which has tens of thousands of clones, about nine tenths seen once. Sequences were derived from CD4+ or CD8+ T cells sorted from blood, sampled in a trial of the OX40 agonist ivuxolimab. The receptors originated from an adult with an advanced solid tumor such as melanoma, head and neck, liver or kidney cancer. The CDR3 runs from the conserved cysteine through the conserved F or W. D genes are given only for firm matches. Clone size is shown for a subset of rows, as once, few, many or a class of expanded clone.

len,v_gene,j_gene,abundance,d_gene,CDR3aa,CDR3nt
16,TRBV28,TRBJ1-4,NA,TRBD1,CASSLFGTGPSGELFF,TGTGCCAGCAGTTTATTCGGGACAGGTCCTAGTGGTGAACTGTTTTTT
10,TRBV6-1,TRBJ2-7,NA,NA,CASRGYEQYF,TGTGCCAGCAGGGGCTACGAGCAGTACTTC
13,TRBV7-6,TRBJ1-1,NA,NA,CASSLGGGTEAFF,TGTGCCAGCAGCTTGGGGGGTGGAACTGAAGCTTTCTTT
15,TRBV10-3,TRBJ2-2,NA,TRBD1,CAIRLTGSVTGELFF,TGTGCCATCAGATTGACAGGGTCGGTGACCGGGGAGCTGTTTTTT
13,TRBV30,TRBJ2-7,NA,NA,CAWTKTAGYEQYF,TGTGCCTGGACTAAGACGGCCGGATACGAGCAGTACTTC
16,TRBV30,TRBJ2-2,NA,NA,CAWSVRWGQGTGELFF,TGTGCCTGGAGTGTTCGCTGGGGGCAAGGCACCGGGGAGCTGTTTTTT
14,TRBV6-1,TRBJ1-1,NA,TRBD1,CASTLEGASTEAFF,TGTGCCAGCACTCTAGAGGGGGCGAGCACTGAAGCTTTCTTT
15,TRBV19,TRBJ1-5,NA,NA,CASSIEGGVGQPQHF,TGTGCCAGTAGTATAGAGGGGGGGGTAGGTCAGCCCCAGCATTTT
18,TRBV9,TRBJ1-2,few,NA,CASSVGKKGGRYRDGYTF,TGTGCCAGCAGCGTAGGGAAGAAGGGAGGACGATATCGGGATGGCTACACCTTC
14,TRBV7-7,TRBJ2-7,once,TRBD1,CASSLGQGDYEQYF,TGTGCTAGCAGCTTAGGACAGGGGGACTACGAGCAGTACTTC
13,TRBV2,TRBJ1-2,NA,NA,CASSEKEGYGYTF,TGTGCCAGCAGTGAAAAGGAAGGCTATGGCTACACCTTC
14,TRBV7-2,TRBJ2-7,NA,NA,CASGGRASSYEQYF,TGTGCCAGCGGCGGACGGGCCTCAAGCTACGAGCAGTACTTC
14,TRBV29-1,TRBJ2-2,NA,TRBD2,CSGRLAGASGELFF,TGCAGCGGGCGACTAGCGGGGGCTTCAGGGGAGCTGTTTTTT
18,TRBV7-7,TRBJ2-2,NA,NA,CASSPDFFTGSNTGELFF,TGTGCTAGCAGTCCAGATTTTTTTACAGGGTCGAACACCGGGGAGCTGTTTTTT
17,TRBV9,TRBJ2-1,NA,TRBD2,CASSVGFWSGGNNEQFF,TGTGCCAGCAGCGTAGGATTCTGGAGCGGGGGGAACAATGAGCAGTTCTTC
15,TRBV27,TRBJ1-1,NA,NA,CASSPQQGMNTEAFF,TGTGCCAGCAGTCCCCAACAGGGCATGAACACTGAAGCTTTCTTT
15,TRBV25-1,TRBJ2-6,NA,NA,CASIKSGNGANVLTF,TGTGCCAGCATAAAGAGCGGTAATGGGGCCAACGTCCTGACTTTC
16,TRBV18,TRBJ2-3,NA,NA,CASSPPWGKGTDTQYF,TGTGCCAGCTCACCACCCTGGGGAAAAGGCACAGATACGCAGTATTTT
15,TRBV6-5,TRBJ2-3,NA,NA,CASSATGPSTDTQYF,TGTGCCAGCAGTGCGACAGGACCTAGCACAGATACGCAGTATTTT
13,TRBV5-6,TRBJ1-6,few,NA,CASSWASRSPLHF,TGTGCCAGCAGCTGGGCCAGTCGGTCACCCCTCCACTTT
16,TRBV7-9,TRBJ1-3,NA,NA,CASRPVTGDSGNTIYF,TGTGCCAGCAGGCCTGTAACGGGGGACTCTGGAAACACCATATATTTT
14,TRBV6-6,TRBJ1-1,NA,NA,CASSYPQGSTEAFF,TGTGCCAGCAGTTACCCCCAGGGGAGTACTGAAGCTTTCTTT
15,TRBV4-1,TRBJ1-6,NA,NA,CASSQESRGGSPLHF,TGCGCCAGCAGCCAAGAAAGCAGGGGAGGTTCACCCCTCCACTTT
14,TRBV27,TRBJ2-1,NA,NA,CASSLWQTYNEQFF,TGTGCCAGCAGTTTGTGGCAAACCTACAATGAGCAGTTCTTC
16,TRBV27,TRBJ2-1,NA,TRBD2,CASSLPGGARRNEQFF,TGTGCCAGCAGTTTACCCGGGGGGGCACGGAGAAATGAGCAGTTCTTC
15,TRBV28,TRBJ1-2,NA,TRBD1,CASSMGGQGDYGYTF,TGTGCCAGCAGTATGGGGGGACAGGGGGACTATGGCTACACCTTC
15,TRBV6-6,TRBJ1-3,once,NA,CASKTDSPSGNTIYF,TGTGCCAGCAAGACGGACAGCCCCTCTGGAAACACCATATATTTT
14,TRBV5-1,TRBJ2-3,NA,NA,CASSLERSTDTQYF,TGCGCCAGCAGCTTGGAGAGGTCCACAGATACGCAGTATTTT
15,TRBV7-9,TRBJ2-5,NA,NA,CASSLGPGLQETQYF,TGTGCCAGCAGCTTAGGGCCGGGATTACAAGAGACCCAGTACTTC
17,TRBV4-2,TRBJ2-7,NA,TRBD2,CASSQVGLRGTSYEQYF,TGTGCCAGCAGCCAAGTTGGGTTGCGGGGGACCTCCTACGAGCAGTACTTC
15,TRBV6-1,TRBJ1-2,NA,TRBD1,CASSAQQGADYGYTF,TGTGCCAGCAGTGCCCAACAGGGGGCGGACTATGGCTACACCTTC
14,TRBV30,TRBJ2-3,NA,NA,CAWTDPEGTDTQYF,TGTGCCTGGACCGACCCTGAAGGCACAGATACGCAGTATTTT
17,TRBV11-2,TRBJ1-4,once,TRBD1,CASIFRDRGLPNEKLFF,TGTGCCAGCATTTTCCGGGACAGGGGGCTTCCTAATGAAAAACTGTTTTTT
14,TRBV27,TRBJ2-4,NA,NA,CASSLKGETGIQYF,TGTGCCAGCAGTTTGAAGGGGGAAACGGGCATTCAGTACTTC
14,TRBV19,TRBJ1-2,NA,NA,CASSMGRGGRGYTF,TGTGCCAGTAGTATGGGAAGGGGGGGTCGCGGCTACACCTTC
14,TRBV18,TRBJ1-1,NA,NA,CASSPPGMNTEAFF,TGTGCCAGCTCACCACCAGGCATGAACACTGAAGCTTTCTTT
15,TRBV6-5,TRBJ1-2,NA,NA,CASSSMGGTEKGYTF,TGTGCCAGCAGTTCGATGGGGGGCACCGAGAAGGGCTACACCTTC
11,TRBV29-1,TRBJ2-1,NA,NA,CSVDVGGEQFF,TGCAGCGTTGACGTGGGCGGGGAGCAGTTCTTC
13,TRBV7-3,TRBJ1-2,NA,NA,CASSPTPGKGYTF,TGTGCCAGCAGCCCAACCCCAGGGAAAGGCTACACCTTC
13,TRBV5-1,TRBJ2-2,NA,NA,CASLDRGSGELFF,TGCGCCAGCCTCGATAGAGGATCCGGGGAGCTGTTTTTT
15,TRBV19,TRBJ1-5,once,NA,CASRDRLSANQPQHF,TGTGCCAGTAGAGACAGATTAAGCGCTAATCAGCCCCAGCATTTT
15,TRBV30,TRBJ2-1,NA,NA,CAWSVLGSSYNEQFF,TGTGCCTGGAGCGTACTAGGGAGCTCCTACAATGAGCAGTTCTTC
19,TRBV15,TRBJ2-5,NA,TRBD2,CATSRDPAGAGGIQETQYF,TGTGCCACCAGCAGAGACCCTGCGGGAGCGGGGGGCATACAAGAGACCCAGTACTTC
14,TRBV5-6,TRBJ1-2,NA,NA,CASSRRTAGVGYTF,TGTGCCAGCAGCCGTCGGACGGCTGGGGTTGGCTACACCTTC
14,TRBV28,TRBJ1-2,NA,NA,CASSPTHRDYGYTF,TGTGCCAGCAGTCCTACCCACCGAGACTATGGCTACACCTTC
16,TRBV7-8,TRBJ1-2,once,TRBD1,CASSARTGGFDYGYTF,TGTGCCAGCAGCGCAAGGACAGGGGGGTTTGACTATGGCTACACCTTC
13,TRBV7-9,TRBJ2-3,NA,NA,CASIRGSTDTQYF,TGTGCCAGCATCAGGGGAAGCACAGATACGCAGTATTTT
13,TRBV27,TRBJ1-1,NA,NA,CASSFAEVTEAFF,TGTGCCAGCAGTTTTGCGGAGGTCACTGAAGCTTTCTTT
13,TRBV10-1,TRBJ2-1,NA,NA,CASSDKFYNEQFF,TGCGCCAGCAGCGACAAATTCTACAATGAGCAGTTCTTC
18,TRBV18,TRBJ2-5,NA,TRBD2,CASSPGLAGGWRDETQYF,TGTGCCAGCTCACCCGGACTAGCGGGGGGCTGGCGTGACGAGACCCAGTACTTC
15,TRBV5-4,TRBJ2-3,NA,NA,CASSSNRKDTDTQYF,TGTGCCAGCAGCTCGAACAGGAAGGACACAGATACGCAGTATTTT
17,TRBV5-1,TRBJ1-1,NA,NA,CASSLDALRSSTPEAFF,TGCGCCAGCAGCTTGGATGCTTTGCGCAGCAGTACACCTGAAGCTTTCTTT
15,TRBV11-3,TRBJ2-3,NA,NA,CASSLGGRDTDTQYF,TGTGCCAGCAGCTTAGGGGGACGGGACACAGATACGCAGTATTTT
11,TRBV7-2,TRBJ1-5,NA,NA,CASSLNGPQHF,TGTGCCAGCAGCTTAAACGGGCCCCAGCATTTT
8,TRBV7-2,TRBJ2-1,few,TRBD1,CARTGKFF,TGTGCACGGACAGGGAAGTTCTTC
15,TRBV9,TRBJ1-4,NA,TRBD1,CASSWGTGPNEKLFF,TGTGCCAGCAGCTGGGGGACAGGACCTAATGAAAAACTGTTTTTT
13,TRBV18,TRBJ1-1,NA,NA,CASSPISNTEAFF,TGTGCCAGCTCACCTATTTCGAACACTGAAGCTTTCTTT
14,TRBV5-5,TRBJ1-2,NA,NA,CASSHAGPNYGYTF,TGTGCCAGCAGCCATGCAGGGCCGAACTATGGCTACACCTTC
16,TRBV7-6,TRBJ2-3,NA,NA,CASSLTRGLGTDTQYF,TGTGCCAGCAGCCTCACTCGGGGGCTAGGCACAGATACGCAGTATTTT
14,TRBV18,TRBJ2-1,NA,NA,CASSPPALRDEQFF,TGTGCCAGCTCCCCGCCTGCCCTTCGGGATGAGCAGTTCTTC